This T cell receptor beta chain was sequenced in a study of beta chain features in type 1 diabetes. Of the isolated RNA, all was reverse transcribed, and so the sequenced material was expressed TCRB transcripts. Method: immunoSEQ multiplex PCR; TCRdb's copy keeps in-frame clones and lacks some. The repertoire holds 200,000 to 250,000 clones, with approximately 11% as singletons. The germline V gene has CDR1 SGHNT and CDR2 YYREEE (reference sequence). This CDR3 has 15 amino acids. Trimming removed 4 bases at V and 0 bases at J, with 11 bases between. The specimen was central memory CD4+ T cells from blood. The V call is TRBV5-4, the J call TRBJ2-1; no clear D gene. The receptor's source is a man aged 18 to 30 in good health. The CDR3 is CASSESGDSYNEQFF. The DNA for the CDR3 is TGTGCCAGCAGCGAGTCAGGTGACTCCTACAATGAGCAGTTCTTC.